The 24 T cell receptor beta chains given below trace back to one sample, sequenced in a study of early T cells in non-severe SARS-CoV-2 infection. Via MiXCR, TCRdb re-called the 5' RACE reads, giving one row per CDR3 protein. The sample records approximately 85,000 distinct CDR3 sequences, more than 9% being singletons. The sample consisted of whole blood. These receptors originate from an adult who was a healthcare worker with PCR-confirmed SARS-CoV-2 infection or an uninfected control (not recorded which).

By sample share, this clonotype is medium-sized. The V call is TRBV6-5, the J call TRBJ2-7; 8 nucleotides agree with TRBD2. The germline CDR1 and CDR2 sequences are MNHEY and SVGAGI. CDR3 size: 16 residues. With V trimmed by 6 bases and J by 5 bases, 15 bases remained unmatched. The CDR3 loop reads CASRMEGGLASHEQYF. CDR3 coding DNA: TGTGCCAGCAGGATGGAGGGAGGACTAGCATCCCACGAGCAGTACTTC.

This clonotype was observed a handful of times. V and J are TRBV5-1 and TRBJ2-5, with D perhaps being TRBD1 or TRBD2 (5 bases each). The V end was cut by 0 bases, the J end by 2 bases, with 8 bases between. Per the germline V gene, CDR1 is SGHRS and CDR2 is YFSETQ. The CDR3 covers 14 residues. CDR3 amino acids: CASSLEWGQETQYF. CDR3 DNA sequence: TGCGCCAGCAGCTTGGAGTGGGGGCAAGAGACCCAGTACTTC.

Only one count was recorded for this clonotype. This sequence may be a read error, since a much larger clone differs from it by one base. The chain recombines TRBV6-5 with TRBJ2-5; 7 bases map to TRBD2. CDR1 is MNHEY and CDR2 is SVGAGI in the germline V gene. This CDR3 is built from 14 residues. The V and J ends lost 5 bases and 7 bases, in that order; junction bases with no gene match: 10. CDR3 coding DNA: TGTGCCAGCAGTACGGCGGGAGTCTTGGGGACCCAGTACTTC. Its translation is CASSTAGVLGTQYF.

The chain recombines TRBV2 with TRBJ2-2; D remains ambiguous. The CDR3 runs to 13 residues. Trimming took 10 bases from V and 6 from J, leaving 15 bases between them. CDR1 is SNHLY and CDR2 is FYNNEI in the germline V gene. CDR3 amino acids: CATQNLAAGELFF. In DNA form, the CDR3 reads TGTGCCACCCAGAACCTGGCTGCCGGGGAGCTGTTTTTT. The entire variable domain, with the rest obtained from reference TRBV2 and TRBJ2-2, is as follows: EPEVTQTPSHQVTQMGQEVILRCVPISNHLYFYWYRQILGQKVEFLVSFYNNEISEKSEIFDDQFSVERPDGSNFTLKIRSTKLEDSAMYFCATQNLAAGELFFGEGSRLTVL.

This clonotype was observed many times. CDR3 residues: CASSRTRQNNEQFF. The CDR3 nucleotides are TGTGCCAGCAGCCGAACTAGACAAAACAATGAGCAGTTCTTC. The chain recombines TRBV2 with TRBJ2-1; D is perhaps TRBD2 (5 bases). Germline CDR1 SNHLY, CDR2 FYNNEI. V was trimmed by 6 bases and J by 5 bases, leaving 14 bases between them. The CDR3 has 14 amino acids.

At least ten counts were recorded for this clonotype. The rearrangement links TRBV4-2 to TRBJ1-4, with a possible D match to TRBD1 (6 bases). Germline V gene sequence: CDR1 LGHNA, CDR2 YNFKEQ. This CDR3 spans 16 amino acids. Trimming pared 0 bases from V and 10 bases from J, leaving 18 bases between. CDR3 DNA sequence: TGTGCCAGCAGCCAAGATTCGCGGGGGGCAGGTCGAAAACTGTTTTTT. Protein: CASSQDSRGAGRKLFF.

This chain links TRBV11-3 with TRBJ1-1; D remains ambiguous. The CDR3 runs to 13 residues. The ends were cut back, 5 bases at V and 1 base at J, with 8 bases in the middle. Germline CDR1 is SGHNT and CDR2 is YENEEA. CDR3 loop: CASSPSWNTEAFF. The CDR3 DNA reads TGTGCCAGCAGCCCCTCCTGGAACACTGAAGCTTTCTTT.

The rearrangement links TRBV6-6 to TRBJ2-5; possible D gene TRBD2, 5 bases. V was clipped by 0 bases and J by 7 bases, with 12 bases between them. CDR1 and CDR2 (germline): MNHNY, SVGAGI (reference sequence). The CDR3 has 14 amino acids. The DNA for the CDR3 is TGTGCCAGCAGTTACTCTGGGGAGTCAGGGACCCAGTACTTC. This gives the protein CASSYSGESGTQYF.

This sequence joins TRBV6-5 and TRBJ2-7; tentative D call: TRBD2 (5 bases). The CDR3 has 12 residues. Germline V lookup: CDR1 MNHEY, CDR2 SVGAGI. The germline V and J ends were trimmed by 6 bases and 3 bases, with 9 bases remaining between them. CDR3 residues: CASSRGSYEQYF. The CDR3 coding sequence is TGTGCCAGCAGCCGTGGGAGCTACGAGCAGTACTTC.

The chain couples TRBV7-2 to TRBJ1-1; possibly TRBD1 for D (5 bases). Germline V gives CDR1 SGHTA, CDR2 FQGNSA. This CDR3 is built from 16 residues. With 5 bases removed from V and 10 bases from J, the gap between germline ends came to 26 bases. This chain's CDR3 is CASSRREGNQVMRAFF. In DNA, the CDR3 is TGTGCCAGCAGCCGGAGGGAGGGGAATCAGGTAATGAGAGCTTTCTTT.

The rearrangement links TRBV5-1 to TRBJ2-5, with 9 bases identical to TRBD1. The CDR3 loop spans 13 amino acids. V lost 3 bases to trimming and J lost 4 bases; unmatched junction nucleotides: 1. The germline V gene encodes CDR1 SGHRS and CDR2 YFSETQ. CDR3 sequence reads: CASSSQGAETQYF. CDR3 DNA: TGCGCCAGCAGCTCACAGGGGGCAGAGACCCAGTACTTC.

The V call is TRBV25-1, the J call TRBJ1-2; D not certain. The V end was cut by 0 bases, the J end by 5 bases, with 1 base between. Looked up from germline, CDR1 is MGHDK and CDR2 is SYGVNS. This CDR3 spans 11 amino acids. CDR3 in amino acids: CASSEYYGYTF. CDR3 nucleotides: TGTGCCAGCAGTGAATATTATGGCTACACCTTC.

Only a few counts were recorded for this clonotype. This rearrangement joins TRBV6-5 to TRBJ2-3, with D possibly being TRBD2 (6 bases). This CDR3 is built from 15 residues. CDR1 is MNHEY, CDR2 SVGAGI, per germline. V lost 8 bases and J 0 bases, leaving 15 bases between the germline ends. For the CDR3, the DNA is TGTGCCAGCGGGCGGACGGGGGTTAGCACAGATACGCAGTATTTT. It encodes CASGRTGVSTDTQYF.

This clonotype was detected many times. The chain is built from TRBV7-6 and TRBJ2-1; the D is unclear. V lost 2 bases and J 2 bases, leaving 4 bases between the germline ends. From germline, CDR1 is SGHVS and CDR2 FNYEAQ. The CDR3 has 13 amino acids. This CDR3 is CASSLSTYNEQFF. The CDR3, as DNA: TGTGCCAGCAGCTTATCAACCTACAATGAGCAGTTCTTC.

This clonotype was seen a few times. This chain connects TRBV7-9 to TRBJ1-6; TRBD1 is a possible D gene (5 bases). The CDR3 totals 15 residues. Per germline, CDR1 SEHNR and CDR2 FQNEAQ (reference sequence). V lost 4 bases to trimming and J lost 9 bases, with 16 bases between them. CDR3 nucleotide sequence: TGTGCCAGCAGCTATCCGCAGGGCCTGGGTTCACCCCTCCACTTT. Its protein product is CASSYPQGLGSPLHF.

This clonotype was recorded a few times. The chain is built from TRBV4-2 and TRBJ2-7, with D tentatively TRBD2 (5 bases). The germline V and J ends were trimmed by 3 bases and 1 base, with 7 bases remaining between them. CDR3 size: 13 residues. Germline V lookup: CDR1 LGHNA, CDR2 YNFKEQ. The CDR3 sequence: CASSQGASYEQYF. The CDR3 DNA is TGTGCCAGCAGCCAGGGAGCTTCCTACGAGCAGTACTTC.

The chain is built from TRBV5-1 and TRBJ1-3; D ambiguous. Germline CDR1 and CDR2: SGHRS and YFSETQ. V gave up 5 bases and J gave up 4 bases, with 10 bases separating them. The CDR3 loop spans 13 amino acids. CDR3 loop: CASRATTGNTIYF. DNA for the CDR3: TGCGCCAGCAGGGCTACAACAGGAAACACCATATATTTT. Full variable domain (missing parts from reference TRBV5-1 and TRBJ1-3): KAGVTQTPRYLIKTRGQQVTLSCSPISGHRSVSWYQQTPGQGLQFLFEYFSETQRNKGNFPGRFSGRQFSNSRSEMNVSTLELGDSALYLCASRATTGNTIYFGEGSWLTVV.

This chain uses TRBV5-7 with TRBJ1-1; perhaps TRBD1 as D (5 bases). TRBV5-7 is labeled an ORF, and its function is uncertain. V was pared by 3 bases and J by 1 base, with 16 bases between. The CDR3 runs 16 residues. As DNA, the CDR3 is TGTGCCAGCAGCTCAAAGTCCCGGGACGGGAACACTGAAGCTTTCTTT. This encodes CASSSKSRDGNTEAFF.

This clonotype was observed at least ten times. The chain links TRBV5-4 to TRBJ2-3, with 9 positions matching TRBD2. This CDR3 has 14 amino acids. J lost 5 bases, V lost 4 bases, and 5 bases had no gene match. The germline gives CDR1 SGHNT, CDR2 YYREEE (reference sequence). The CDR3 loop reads CASSTTSGRDTQYF. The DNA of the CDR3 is TGTGCCAGCAGCACGACTAGCGGTCGAGATACGCAGTATTTT.

CDR3 DNA sequence: TGTGCCAGCAGCCCTACAGGGTTCCCTCAGCCCCAGCATTTT. It specifies CASSPTGFPQPQHF. The V and J genes are TRBV12-3 or TRBV12-4 and TRBJ1-5; maybe TRBD1 (6 bases). Between the trimmed V and J ends, which lost 6 bases and 6 bases, there was a span of 15 bases. This CDR3 spans 14 amino acids.

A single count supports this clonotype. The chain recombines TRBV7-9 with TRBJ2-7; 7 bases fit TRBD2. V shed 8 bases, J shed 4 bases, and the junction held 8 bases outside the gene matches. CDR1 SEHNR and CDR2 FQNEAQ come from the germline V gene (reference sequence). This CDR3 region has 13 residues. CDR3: CASYPAGEYEQYF. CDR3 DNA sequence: TGTGCCAGCTACCCGGCGGGAGAGTACGAGCAGTACTTC.

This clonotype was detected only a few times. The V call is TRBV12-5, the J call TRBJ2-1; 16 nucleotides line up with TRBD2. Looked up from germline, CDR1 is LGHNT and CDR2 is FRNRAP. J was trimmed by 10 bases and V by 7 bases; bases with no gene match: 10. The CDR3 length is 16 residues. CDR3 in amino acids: CASAPGTSGRAGEQFF. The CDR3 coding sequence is TGTGCTAGTGCCCCAGGGACTAGCGGGAGGGCCGGCGAGCAGTTCTTC.

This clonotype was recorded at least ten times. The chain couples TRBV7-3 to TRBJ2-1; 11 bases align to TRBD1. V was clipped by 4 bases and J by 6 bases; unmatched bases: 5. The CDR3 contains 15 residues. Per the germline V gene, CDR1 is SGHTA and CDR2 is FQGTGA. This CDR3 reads CASSWGQGDGNEQFF. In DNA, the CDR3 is TGTGCCAGCAGCTGGGGACAGGGGGACGGCAATGAGCAGTTCTTC.

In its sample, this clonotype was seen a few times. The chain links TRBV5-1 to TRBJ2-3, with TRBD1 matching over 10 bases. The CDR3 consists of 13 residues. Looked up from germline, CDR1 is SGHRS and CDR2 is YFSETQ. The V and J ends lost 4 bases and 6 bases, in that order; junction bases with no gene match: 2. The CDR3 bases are TGCGCCAGCAGCGAGGGACAGGGGGATACGCAGTATTTT. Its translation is CASSEGQGDTQYF.